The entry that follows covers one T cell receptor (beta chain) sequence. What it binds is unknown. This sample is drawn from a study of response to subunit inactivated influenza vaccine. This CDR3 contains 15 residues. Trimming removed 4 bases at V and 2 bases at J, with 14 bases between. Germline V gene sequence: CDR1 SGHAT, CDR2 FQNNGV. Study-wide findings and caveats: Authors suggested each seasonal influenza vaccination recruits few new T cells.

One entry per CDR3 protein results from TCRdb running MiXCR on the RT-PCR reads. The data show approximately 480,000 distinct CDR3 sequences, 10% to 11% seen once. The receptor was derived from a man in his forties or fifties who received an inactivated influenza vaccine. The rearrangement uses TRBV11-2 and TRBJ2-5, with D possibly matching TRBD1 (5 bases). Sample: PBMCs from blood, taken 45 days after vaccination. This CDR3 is CASSYTGESQETQYF. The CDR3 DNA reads TGTGCCAGCAGCTACACAGGAGAATCTCAAGAGACCCAGTACTTC.